These 2 T cell receptor beta chains came from one sample sequenced in a study of blood T cell repertoires in COVID-19. Data came from immunoSEQ multiplex PCR; TCRdb stores just in-frame clones and leaves some out. There are 71,000 or so clones in the sample; 80% to 90% occur only once, and about 15% lies in the top ten. The sample was peripheral blood. Receptors originate from a man at least 80 years old in a cohort sampled during active COVID-19.

This clone was detected once. This sequence joins TRBV19 and TRBJ2-3, with a tentative D call TRBD2 (7 bases). The CDR3 contains 16 residues. V was pared by 3 bases and J by 0 bases, with 13 bases between. Per the germline V gene, CDR1 is LNHDA and CDR2 is SQIVND (reference sequence). The CDR3 spells CASSIRGGPSTDTQYF. Here the CDR3 DNA reads TGTGCCAGTAGTATTAGGGGGGGCCCTAGCACAGATACGCAGTATTTT.

The chain recombines TRBV2 with TRBJ1-6, with D maybe TRBD1 (5 bases). Germline V lookup: CDR1 SNHLY, CDR2 FYNNEI. The CDR3 sequence is 13 residues long. Trimming cost V 3 bases and J 7 bases, with 7 bases left between them. The CDR3 DNA follows: TGTGCCAGCAGTGACCAGGGAAATTCACCCCTCCACTTT. Translating it yields CASSDQGNSPLHF. The variable domain in full, with the rest retrieved from reference TRBV2 and TRBJ1-6, is EPEVTQTPSHQVTQMGQEVILRCVPISNHLYFYWYRQILGQKVEFLVSFYNNEISEKSEIFDDQFSVERPDGSNFTLKIRSTKLEDSAMYFCASSDQGNSPLHFGNGTRLTVT.